These 28 T cell receptor beta chains were all obtained from the same sample, sequenced in a study of blood T cell repertoires in COVID-19. TCRdb's table, derived via immunoSEQ multiplex PCR, lists solely in-frame clones and lacks some. This table holds hundreds of thousands of clones, 70% to 85% found once. Sequencing was carried out using peripheral blood. All receptors come from a woman aged 80 or over with acute or convalescent COVID-19.

The chain combines TRBV30 with TRBJ2-1; 9 positions agree with TRBD2. CDR3 length equals 14 residues. The V gene's germline CDR1 is GTSNPN and CDR2 SVGIG (reference sequence). After removal of 1 base from V and 4 bases from J, the junction contained 2 bases not matched to a gene. The CDR3 spells CAWSEGLAYNEQFF. In DNA form, the CDR3 reads TGTGCCTGGAGTGAGGGACTAGCTTACAATGAGCAGTTCTTC. The variable domain in full, completed from reference TRBV30 and TRBJ2-1, reads SQTIHQWPATLVQPVGSPLSLECTVEGTSNPNLYWYRQAAGRGLQLLFYSVGIGQISSEVPQNLSASRPQDRQFILSSKKLLLSDSGFYLCAWSEGLAYNEQFFGPGTRLTVL.

This clone was seen only once. The chain couples TRBV15 to TRBJ1-2; no clear D gene. The CDR3 length is 19 residues. The V end lost 0 bases, the J end lost 5 bases, and 25 bases lay between the germline ends. CDR1 LNHNV and CDR2 YYDKDF come from the germline V gene (reference sequence). Here the CDR3 DNA reads TGTGCCACCAGCAGAGATCATGCGGCGTGGGTGGATGAGAGTTATGGCTACACCTTC. This sequence encodes CATSRDHAAWVDESYGYTF. Filled out from reference TRBV15 and TRBJ1-2, the complete variable domain reads DAMVIQNPRYQVTQFGKPVTLSCSQTLNHNVMYWYQQKSSQAPKLLFHYYDKDFNNEADTPDNFQSRRPNTSFCFLDIRSPGLGDTAMYLCATSRDHAAWVDESYGYTFGSGTRLTVV.

The chain is built from TRBV2 and TRBJ2-7, with 11 nucleotides matching TRBD1. With 4 bases clipped from V and 4 bases from J, the junction kept 3 bases outside the gene matches. Germline assignment: CDR1 SNHLY and CDR2 FYNNEI. This CDR3 comprises 14 residues. The CDR3 region has the DNA TGTGCCAGCAGTGGGACAGGGGGCCTTTACGAGCAGTACTTC. Its translation: CASSGTGGLYEQYF.

The chain is built from TRBV3-1 (or the pseudogene TRBV3-2) and TRBJ2-1, with TRBD2 matching 13 bases. The CDR3 covers 15 residues. Germline V gives CDR1 LGHDT, CDR2 YNNKEL (reference sequence). Trimming cost V 4 bases and J 10 bases; bases outside gene matches: 7. The CDR3 DNA is TGTGCCAGCAGCCGGACTAGCGGGAGTTATGGCGAGCAGTTCTTC. It codes for CASSRTSGSYGEQFF.

This clone has just one count. The chain joins TRBV19 to TRBJ1-5, with D maybe TRBD1 (5 bases). The V and J ends lost 3 bases and 6 bases respectively, with 18 bases between them. Germline assignment: CDR1 LNHDA and CDR2 SQIVND (reference sequence). The CDR3 loop spans 16 amino acids. CDR3 residues: CASSIGGIGVGQPQHF. CDR3 DNA: TGTGCCAGTAGTATCGGGGGTATTGGTGTCGGTCAGCCCCAGCATTTT.

The V call is TRBV18, the J call TRBJ2-3; 7 nucleotides line up with TRBD2. Germline V gene lookup returns CDR1 KGHSH and CDR2 LQKENI. J was trimmed by 2 bases and V by 6 bases; bases with no gene match: 14. The CDR3 has 17 amino acids. The CDR3 DNA sequence: TGTGCCAGCTCCCCCCAGGGCGGGGGATCCTTCACAGATACGCAGTATTTT. It yields the protein CASSPQGGGSFTDTQYF.

CDR3 in amino acids: CASSFQGRGETQYF. The CDR3 nucleotides read TGTGCCAGCAGTTTCCAAGGCAGGGGGGAGACCCAGTACTTC. The rearrangement uses TRBV27 and TRBJ2-5, with TRBD1 matching 7 bases. Germline V gene lookup returns CDR1 MNHEY and CDR2 SMNVEV (reference sequence). The CDR3 sequence is 14 residues long. V lost 3 bases, J lost 5 bases, and 6 bases stayed unmatched.

This sequence joins TRBV19 and TRBJ1-3; TRBD1 matches at 11 bases. Germline values: CDR1 LNHDA, CDR2 SQIVND (reference sequence). With V trimmed by 2 bases and J by 1 base, 4 bases remained unmatched. CDR3 length: 17 residues. The CDR3: CASSISGTGGSGNTIYF. CDR3 nucleotides: TGTGCCAGTAGTATATCCGGGACAGGGGGATCTGGAAACACCATATATTTT.

This clone was seen a single time. The chain employs TRBV10-1 and TRBJ2-5; 11 nucleotides align to TRBD1. The CDR3 has 16 amino acids. The junction had 2 bases not matched to a gene; V was cut back by 2 bases and J by 0 bases. The V gene's germline CDR1 is WNHNN and CDR2 SYGVQD (reference sequence). The CDR3: CASSERGQGDQETQYF. The CDR3 nucleotides read TGCGCCAGCAGTGAGAGGGGACAGGGGGACCAAGAGACCCAGTACTTC.

The V gene is TRBV19, the J gene TRBJ1-2; a possible D gene is TRBD1 (5 bases). V lost 6 bases, J lost 8 bases, and 25 bases lay in between. The CDR3 extends over 16 amino acids. Germline V gene sequence: CDR1 LNHDA, CDR2 SQIVND (reference sequence). CDR3 nucleotides: TGTGCCAGTAGCCCATCCGGGGGACGTTGGGATGGGGGCTACACCTTC. Its protein is CASSPSGGRWDGGYTF.

The genes are TRBV18 and TRBJ1-1; maybe TRBD1 (5 bases). Germline V CDR1 and CDR2: KGHSH, LQKENI. Trimming stripped 8 bases from V and 2 bases from J, with 12 bases between. The CDR3 covers 13 residues. The CDR3 loop reads CASTQTENTEAFF. DNA for the CDR3: TGTGCCAGCACCCAGACAGAAAACACTGAAGCTTTCTTT.

The rearrangement joins TRBV7-9 to TRBJ2-1; 7 bases line up with TRBD2. The CDR3 runs 16 residues. Germline assignment: CDR1 SEHNR and CDR2 FQNEAQ (reference sequence). After removal of 2 bases from V and 5 bases from J, the junction contained 9 bases not matched to a gene. DNA of the CDR3: TGTGCCAGCAGCTTAACTAGCGTAGTATCCAACAATGAGCAGTTCTTC. Translation gives CASSLTSVVSNNEQFF.

The chain uses TRBV18 and TRBJ1-5; tentative D call: TRBD1 (5 bases). Trimming shortened V by 5 bases and J by 5 bases, and 19 bases separated the two germline ends. This CDR3 spans 16 amino acids. Germline CDR1 reads KGHSH; CDR2 reads LQKENI. This CDR3 reads CASSEIGRVRDQPQHF. CDR3 nucleotides: TGTGCCAGCTCAGAAATTGGCAGGGTTCGTGATCAGCCCCAGCATTTT.

The chain uses TRBV7-2 and TRBJ2-2, with 7 bases matching TRBD2. The CDR3 totals 14 residues. V shed 3 bases and J 5 bases; nucleotides not matched to a gene: 3. The germline V gene has CDR1 SGHTA and CDR2 FQGNSA. CDR3 loop: CASSFAGVTGELFF. CDR3 coding DNA: TGTGCCAGCAGCTTTGCGGGAGTTACCGGGGAGCTGTTTTTT.

The chain carries TRBV4-2 and TRBJ1-6; 7 positions agree with TRBD1. The CDR3 extends over 15 amino acids. The germline CDR1 and CDR2 sequences are LGHNA and YNFKEQ. The junction had 6 bases not matched to a gene; V was cut back by 10 bases and J by 0 bases. The CDR3 nucleotides read TGTGCCACTAGACAGGGAAGCTCCTATAATTCACCCCTCCACTTT. Translated, it gives CATRQGSSYNSPLHF.

This chain connects TRBV18 to TRBJ2-3, with D possibly matching TRBD1 (6 bases). The CDR3 is 13 amino acids. Germline CDR1 is KGHSH and CDR2 is LQKENI. Between the trimmed V and J ends, which lost 8 bases and 3 bases, there was a span of 12 bases. CDR3 sequence reads: CASTPQGTDTQYF. The CDR3 bases are TGTGCCAGCACGCCCCAGGGGACAGATACGCAGTATTTT.

The gene calls are TRBV5-4 and TRBJ1-1, with D possibly being TRBD1 (6 bases). V lost 5 bases and J lost 2, with 13 bases in between. This CDR3 is built from 14 residues. Germline CDR1 is SGHNT and CDR2 is YYREEE (reference sequence). The CDR3 DNA follows: TGTGCCAGCAGGCCCACAGGGATTAACACTGAAGCTTTCTTT. It specifies CASRPTGINTEAFF.

The chain carries TRBV6-2 or TRBV6-3 and TRBJ1-2; 7 bases map to TRBD1. The CDR3 sequence is 17 residues long. The junction had 13 bases not matched to a gene; V was cut back by 2 bases and J by 4 bases. Germline-derived CDR1 and CDR2 are MNHEY and SVGEGT. The CDR3 bases are TGTGCCAGCAGTTACGCGCAGTCGACAGGGAGGAGCTATGGCTACACCTTC. Its translation is CASSYAQSTGRSYGYTF.

The chain employs TRBV7-2 and TRBJ1-1, with D possibly being TRBD1 (6 bases). The CDR3 is 15 amino acids. The V end was cut by 0 bases, the J end by 1 base, with 9 bases between. Looked up from germline, CDR1 is SGHTA and CDR2 is FQGNSA. CDR3 sequence: CASSLASRGNTEAFF. The CDR3 bases are TGTGCCAGCAGCTTAGCGTCCAGGGGGAACACTGAAGCTTTCTTT. The full variable domain, rest sourced from reference TRBV7-2 and TRBJ1-1, is GAGVSQSPSNKVTEKGKDVELRCDPISGHTALYWYRQSLGQGLEFLIYFQGNSAPDKSGLPSDRFSAERTGGSVSTLTIQRTQQEDSAVYLCASSLASRGNTEAFFGQGTRLTVV.

Here the CDR3 reads CASSVAGTSSYEQYF. CDR3 bases: TGTGCCAGCAGCGTAGCAGGGACTAGCTCCTACGAGCAGTACTTC. The V call is TRBV9, the J call TRBJ2-7; 8 bases agree with TRBD2. The CDR3 runs 15 residues. Trimming at V came to 0 bases and at J to 0 bases, leaving 2 bases not matched to a gene. Germline CDR1 is SGDLS and CDR2 is YYNGEE.

The chain uses TRBV7-2 and TRBJ2-1; 12 nucleotides match TRBD2. The J segment lost 9 bases and the V segment lost 2 bases, leaving 5 bases of the junction unmatched. Germline V gene lookup returns CDR1 SGHTA and CDR2 FQGNSA. The CDR3 extends over 15 amino acids. DNA of the CDR3: TGTGCCAGCAGCTTAAGGACTAGCGGGGTGAGTGAGCAGTTCTTC. Translating gives CASSLRTSGVSEQFF.

The genes are TRBV7-3 and TRBJ2-5; 14 nucleotides agree with TRBD2. CDR1 is SGHTA, CDR2 FQGTGA, per germline. Trimming at V came to 5 bases and at J to 5 bases, leaving 7 bases not matched to a gene. CDR3 length: 16 residues. CDR3 bases: TGTGCCAGCAGCCTCGGGACTAGCGGGAGCGGGGAGACCCAGTACTTC. Protein: CASSLGTSGSGETQYF. Full variable domain (remainder filled in from reference TRBV7-3 and TRBJ2-5): GAGVSQTPSNKVTEKGKYVELRCDPISGHTALYWYRQSLGQGPEFLIYFQGTGAADDSGLPNDRFFAVRPEGSVSTLKIQRTERGDSAVYLCASSLGTSGSGETQYFGPGTRLLVL.

CDR3 bases: TGTGCCAGCACCGAACAGGGCTACTCCACAGATACGCAGTATTTT. Its translation: CASTEQGYSTDTQYF. The V gene is TRBV2, the J gene TRBJ2-3; D is possibly TRBD1 (6 bases). The V end lost 7 bases, the J end lost 2 bases, and 16 bases lay between the germline ends. Germline CDR1 reads SNHLY; CDR2 reads FYNNEI. There are 15 residues in the CDR3.

The chain links TRBV4-1 to TRBJ2-1, with D possibly matching TRBD2 (7 bases). Looked up from germline, CDR1 is MGHRA and CDR2 is YSYEKL. The V and J ends lost 1 base and 5 bases respectively, with 15 bases between them. This CDR3 contains 16 residues. The CDR3 nucleotides read TGCGCCAGCAGCCAAGTTGCGGGGGCCCGCAACAATGAGCAGTTCTTC. It specifies CASSQVAGARNNEQFF.

This chain links TRBV7-2 with TRBJ2-7; no clear D gene. V was trimmed by 1 base and J by 2 bases, leaving 12 bases between them. CDR3 length: 15 residues. The germline V gene has CDR1 SGHTA and CDR2 FQGNSA. The CDR3 bases are TGTGCCAGCAGCTTAGGATTCAGTGCCCCCTACGAGCAGTACTTC. Protein: CASSLGFSAPYEQYF.

The chain is built from TRBV7-9 and TRBJ1-2; TRBD1 is a possible D gene (5 bases). This CDR3 comprises 14 residues. Germline values: CDR1 SEHNR, CDR2 FQNEAQ (reference sequence). V lost 1 base and J 6 bases, leaving 12 bases between the germline ends. The CDR3 coding sequence is TGTGCCAGCAGCTTAGAAGCGACAGCTAATGGCTACACCTTC. Protein sequence: CASSLEATANGYTF.

This chain joins TRBV9 and TRBJ1-2; 8 bases are a match to TRBD1. This CDR3 region has 16 residues. The germline V gene has CDR1 SGDLS and CDR2 YYNGEE. V lost 3 bases to trimming and J lost 0 bases; unmatched junction nucleotides: 7. The CDR3 here is CASSAWTGTSNYGYTF. In DNA, the CDR3 is TGTGCCAGCAGCGCTTGGACAGGGACTTCTAACTATGGCTACACCTTC.

There are a few counts of this clone. The chain recombines TRBV7-9 with TRBJ1-1; D uncertain. The length of the CDR3 is 12 residues. V dropped 8 bases and J dropped 0 bases, with 7 bases sitting between them. Looked up from germline, CDR1 is SEHNR and CDR2 is FQNEAQ (reference sequence). The CDR3 region has the DNA TGTGCCAGCTCTGTCCTGAACACTGAAGCTTTCTTT. Translation: CASSVLNTEAFF.